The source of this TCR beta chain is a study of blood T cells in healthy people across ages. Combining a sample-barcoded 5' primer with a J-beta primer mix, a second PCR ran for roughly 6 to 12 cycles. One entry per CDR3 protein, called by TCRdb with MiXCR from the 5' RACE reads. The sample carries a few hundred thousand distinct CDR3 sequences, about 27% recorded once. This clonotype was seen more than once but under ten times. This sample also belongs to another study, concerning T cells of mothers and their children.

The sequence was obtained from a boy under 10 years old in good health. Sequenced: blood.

DNA of the CDR3: TGTGCCAGCAACTTCGTAGGCAGGGACAAATCCTACAATGAGCAGTTCTTC. Translation gives CASNFVGRDKSYNEQFF. The V and J genes are TRBV14 and TRBJ2-1; the D gene is possibly TRBD1 (6 bases). The germline gives CDR1 SGHDN, CDR2 FVKESK. Trimming took off 7 bases at V and 1 base at J, with 20 bases between the two ends. The CDR3 is made up of 17 amino acids.